This entry lists 2 T cell receptor beta chains sequenced from one sample in a study of blood T cell repertoires in COVID-19. Generated by immunoSEQ multiplex PCR, the TCRdb table keeps only in-frame clones and is missing some. The repertoire includes 55,000 to 70,000 clones, about 88% of them detected once, and 7% to 10% sits in the top ten. Sequencing was done on a sample of peripheral blood. These receptors all come from a woman between 70 and 85 years old with active COVID-19.

V usage is TRBV6-1 and J usage is TRBJ1-5; 7 nucleotides agree with TRBD1. After removal of 5 bases from V and 4 bases from J, the junction contained 8 bases not matched to a gene. This CDR3 has 15 amino acids. Germline-derived CDR1 and CDR2 are MNHNS and SASEGT. CDR3 DNA sequence: TGTGCCAGCAGTCTCGGACAGGCTAATAATCAGCCCCAGCATTTT. Its protein product is CASSLGQANNQPQHF.

The rearrangement links TRBV3-1 (or the pseudogene TRBV3-2) to TRBJ1-3, with D perhaps TRBD1 (5 bases). The germline CDR1 and CDR2 sequences are LGHDT and YNNKEL (reference sequence). The CDR3 runs 14 residues. The V and J ends lost 3 bases and 0 bases respectively, with 6 bases between them. The CDR3 nucleotides read TGTGCCAGCAGCCAGGACATCTCTGGAAACACCATATATTTT. Protein product: CASSQDISGNTIYF.